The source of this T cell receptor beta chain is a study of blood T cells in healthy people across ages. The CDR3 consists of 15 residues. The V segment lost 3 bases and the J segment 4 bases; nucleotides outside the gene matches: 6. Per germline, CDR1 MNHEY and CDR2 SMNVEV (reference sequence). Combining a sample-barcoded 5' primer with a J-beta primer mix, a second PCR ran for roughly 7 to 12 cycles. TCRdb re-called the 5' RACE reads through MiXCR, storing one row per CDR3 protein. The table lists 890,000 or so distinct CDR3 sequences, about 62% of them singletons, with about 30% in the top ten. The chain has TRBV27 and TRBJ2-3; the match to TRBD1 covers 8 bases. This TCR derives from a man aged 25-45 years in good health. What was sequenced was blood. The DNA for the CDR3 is TGTGCCAGCAGTTTTCTTGCGACAGGGGCAGATACGCAGTATTTT. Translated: CASSFLATGADTQYF.